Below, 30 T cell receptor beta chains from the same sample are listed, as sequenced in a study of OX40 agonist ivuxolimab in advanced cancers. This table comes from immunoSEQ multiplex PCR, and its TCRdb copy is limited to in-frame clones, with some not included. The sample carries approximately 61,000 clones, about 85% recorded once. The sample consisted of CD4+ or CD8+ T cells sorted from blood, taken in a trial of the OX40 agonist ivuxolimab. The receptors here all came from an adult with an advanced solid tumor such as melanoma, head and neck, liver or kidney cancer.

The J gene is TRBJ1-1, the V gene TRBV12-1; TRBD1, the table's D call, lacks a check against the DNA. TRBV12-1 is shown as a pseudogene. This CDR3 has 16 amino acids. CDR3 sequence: CASSFGTRWVNTEAFF. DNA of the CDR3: TGTGCCAGCAGCTTTGGGACAAGATGGGTGAACACTGAAGCTTTCTTT.

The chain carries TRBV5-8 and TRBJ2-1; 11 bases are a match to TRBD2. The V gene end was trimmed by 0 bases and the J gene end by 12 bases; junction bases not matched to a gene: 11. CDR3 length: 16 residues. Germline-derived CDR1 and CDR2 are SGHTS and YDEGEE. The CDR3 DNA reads TGTGCCAGCAGCTTGGTCGGGGGACTAGCGGAGTGGAGGCAGTTCTTC. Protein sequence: CASSLVGGLAEWRQFF.

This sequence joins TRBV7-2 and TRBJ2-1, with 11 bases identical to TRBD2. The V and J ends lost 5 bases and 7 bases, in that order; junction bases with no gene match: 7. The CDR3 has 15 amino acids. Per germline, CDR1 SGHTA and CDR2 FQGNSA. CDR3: CASSPGLAVGNEQFF. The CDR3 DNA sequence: TGTGCCAGCAGCCCGGGACTAGCGGTAGGGAATGAGCAGTTCTTC. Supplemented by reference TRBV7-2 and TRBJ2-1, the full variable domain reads GAGVSQSPSNKVTEKGKDVELRCDPISGHTALYWYRQSLGQGLEFLIYFQGNSAPDKSGLPSDRFSAERTGGSVSTLTIQRTQQEDSAVYLCASSPGLAVGNEQFFGPGTRLTVL.

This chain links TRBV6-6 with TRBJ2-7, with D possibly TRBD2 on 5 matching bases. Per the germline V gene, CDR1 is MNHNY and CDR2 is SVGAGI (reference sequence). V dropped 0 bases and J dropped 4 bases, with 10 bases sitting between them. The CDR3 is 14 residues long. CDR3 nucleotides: TGTGCCAGCAGTTACTCACGGGAAGGGTACGAGCAGTACTTC. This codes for CASSYSREGYEQYF.

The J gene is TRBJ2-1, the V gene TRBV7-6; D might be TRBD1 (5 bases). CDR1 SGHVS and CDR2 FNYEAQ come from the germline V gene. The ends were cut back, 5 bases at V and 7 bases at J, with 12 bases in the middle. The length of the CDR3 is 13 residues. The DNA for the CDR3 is TGTGCCAGCAGCCAGGGCGAACGGAATGAGCAGTTCTTC. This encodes CASSQGERNEQFF.

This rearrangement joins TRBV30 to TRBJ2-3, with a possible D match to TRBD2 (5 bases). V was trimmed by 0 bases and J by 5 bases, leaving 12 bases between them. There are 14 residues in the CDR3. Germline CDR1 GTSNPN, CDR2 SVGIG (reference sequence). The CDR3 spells CAWSVWTGGDTQYF. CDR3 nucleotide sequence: TGTGCCTGGAGTGTTTGGACCGGAGGAGATACGCAGTATTTT. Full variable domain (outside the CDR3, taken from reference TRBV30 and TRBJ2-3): SQTIHQWPATLVQPVGSPLSLECTVEGTSNPNLYWYRQAAGRGLQLLFYSVGIGQISSEVPQNLSASRPQDRQFILSSKKLLLSDSGFYLCAWSVWTGGDTQYFGPGTRLTVL.

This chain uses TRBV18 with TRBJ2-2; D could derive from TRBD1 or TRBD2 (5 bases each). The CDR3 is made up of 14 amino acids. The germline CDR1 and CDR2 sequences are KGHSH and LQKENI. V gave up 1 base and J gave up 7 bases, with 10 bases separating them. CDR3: CASSPRDRGGELFF. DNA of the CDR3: TGTGCCAGCTCACCACGGGACCGGGGCGGGGAGCTGTTTTTT.

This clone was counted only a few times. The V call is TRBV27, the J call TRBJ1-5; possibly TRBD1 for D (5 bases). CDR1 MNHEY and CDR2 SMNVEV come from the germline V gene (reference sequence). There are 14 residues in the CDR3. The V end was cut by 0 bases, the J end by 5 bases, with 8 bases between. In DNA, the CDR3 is TGTGCCAGCAGTTTATCGTGGGGGGATCAGCCCCAGCATTTT. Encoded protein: CASSLSWGDQPQHF.

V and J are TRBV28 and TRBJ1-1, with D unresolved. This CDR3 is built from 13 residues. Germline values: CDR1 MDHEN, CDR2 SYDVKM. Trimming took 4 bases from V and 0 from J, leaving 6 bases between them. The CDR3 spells CASSSDMNTEAFF. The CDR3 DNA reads TGTGCCAGCAGTTCGGATATGAACACTGAAGCTTTCTTT. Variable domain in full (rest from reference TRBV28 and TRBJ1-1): DVKVTQSSRYLVKRTGEKVFLECVQDMDHENMFWYRQDPGLGLRLIYFSYDVKMKEKGDIPEGYSVSREKKERFSLILESASTNQTSMYLCASSSDMNTEAFFGQGTRLTVV.

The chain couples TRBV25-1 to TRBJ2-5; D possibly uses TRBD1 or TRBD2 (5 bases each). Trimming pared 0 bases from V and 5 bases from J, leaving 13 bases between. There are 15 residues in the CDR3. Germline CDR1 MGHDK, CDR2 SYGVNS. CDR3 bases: TGTGCCAGCAGTGAATACCGGGACGTGGATGAGACCCAGTACTTC. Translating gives CASSEYRDVDETQYF.

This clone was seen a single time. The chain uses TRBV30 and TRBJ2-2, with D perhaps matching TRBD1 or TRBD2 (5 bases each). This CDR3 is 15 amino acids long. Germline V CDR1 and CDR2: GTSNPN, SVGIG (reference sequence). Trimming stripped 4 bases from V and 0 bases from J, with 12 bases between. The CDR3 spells CAWKRGSTNTGELFF. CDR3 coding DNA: TGTGCCTGGAAACGGGGCAGTACGAACACCGGGGAGCTGTTTTTT.

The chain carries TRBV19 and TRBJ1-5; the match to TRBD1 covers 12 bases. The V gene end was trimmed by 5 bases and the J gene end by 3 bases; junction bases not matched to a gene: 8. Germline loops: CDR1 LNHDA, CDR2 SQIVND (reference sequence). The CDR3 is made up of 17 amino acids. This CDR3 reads CASSLLRGQGANQPQHF. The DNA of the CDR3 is TGTGCCAGTAGTTTACTAAGGGGACAGGGGGCCAATCAGCCCCAGCATTTT.

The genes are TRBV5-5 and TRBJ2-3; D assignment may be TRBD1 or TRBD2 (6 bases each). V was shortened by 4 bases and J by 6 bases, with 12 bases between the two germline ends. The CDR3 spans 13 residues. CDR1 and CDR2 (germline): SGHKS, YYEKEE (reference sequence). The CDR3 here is CASSPRGVDTQYF. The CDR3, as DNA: TGTGCCAGCAGCCCGAGGGGGGTGGATACGCAGTATTTT.

CDR3 sequence (DNA): TGTGCCAGCAGTTTTAATCGGGGGCCCTATAATTCACCCCTCCACTTT. It translates to CASSFNRGPYNSPLHF. This rearrangement joins TRBV28 to TRBJ1-6; D might be TRBD1 (6 bases). Germline V gene sequence: CDR1 MDHEN, CDR2 SYDVKM. The V end lost 3 bases, the J end lost 2 bases, and 11 bases lay between the germline ends. This CDR3 is 16 amino acids long. Looking up the rest from reference TRBV28 and TRBJ1-6 gives the full variable domain: DVKVTQSSRYLVKRTGEKVFLECVQDMDHENMFWYRQDPGLGLRLIYFSYDVKMKEKGDIPEGYSVSREKKERFSLILESASTNQTSMYLCASSFNRGPYNSPLHFGNGTRLTVT.

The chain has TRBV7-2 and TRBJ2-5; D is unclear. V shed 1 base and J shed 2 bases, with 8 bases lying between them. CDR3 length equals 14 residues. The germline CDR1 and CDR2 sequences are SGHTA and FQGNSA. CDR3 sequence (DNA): TGTGCCAGCAGCTTAGGGGCAGGTCAAGAGACCCAGTACTTC. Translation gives CASSLGAGQETQYF.

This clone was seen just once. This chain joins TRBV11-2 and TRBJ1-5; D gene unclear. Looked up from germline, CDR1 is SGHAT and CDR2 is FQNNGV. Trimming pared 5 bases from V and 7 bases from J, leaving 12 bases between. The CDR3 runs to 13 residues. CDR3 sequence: CASSRDGDQPQHF. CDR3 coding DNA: TGTGCCAGCAGCAGGGATGGTGACCAGCCCCAGCATTTT. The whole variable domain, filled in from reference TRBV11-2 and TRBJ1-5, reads EAGVAQSPRYKIIEKRQSVAFWCNPISGHATLYWYQQILGQGPKLLIQFQNNGVVDDSQLPKDRFSAERLKGVDSTLKIQPAKLEDSAVYLCASSRDGDQPQHFGDGTRLSIL.

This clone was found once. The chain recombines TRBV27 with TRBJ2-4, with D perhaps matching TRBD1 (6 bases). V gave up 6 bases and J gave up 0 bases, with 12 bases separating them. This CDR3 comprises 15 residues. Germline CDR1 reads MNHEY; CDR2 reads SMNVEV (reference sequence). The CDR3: CASSDWDKAKNIQYF. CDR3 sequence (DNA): TGTGCCAGCAGCGATTGGGACAAAGCCAAAAACATTCAGTACTTC.

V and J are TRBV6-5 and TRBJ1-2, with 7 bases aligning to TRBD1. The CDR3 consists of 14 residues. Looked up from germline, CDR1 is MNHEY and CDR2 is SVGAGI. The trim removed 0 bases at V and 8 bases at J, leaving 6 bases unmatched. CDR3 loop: CASSYSRTGWGYTF. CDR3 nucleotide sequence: TGTGCCAGCAGTTACTCGAGGACAGGATGGGGCTACACCTTC.

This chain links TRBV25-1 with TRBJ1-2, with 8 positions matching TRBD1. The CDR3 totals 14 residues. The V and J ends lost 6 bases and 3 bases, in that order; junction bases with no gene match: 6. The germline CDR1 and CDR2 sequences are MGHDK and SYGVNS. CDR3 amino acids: CASRGQDDDYGYTF. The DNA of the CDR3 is TGTGCCAGCAGGGGACAGGATGATGACTATGGCTACACCTTC.

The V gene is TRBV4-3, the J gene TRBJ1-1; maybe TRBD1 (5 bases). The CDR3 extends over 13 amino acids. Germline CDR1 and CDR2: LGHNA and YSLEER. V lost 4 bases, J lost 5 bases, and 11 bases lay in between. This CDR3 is CASSRTGPTEAFF. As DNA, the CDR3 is TGCGCCAGCAGCCGAACAGGTCCAACTGAAGCTTTCTTT.

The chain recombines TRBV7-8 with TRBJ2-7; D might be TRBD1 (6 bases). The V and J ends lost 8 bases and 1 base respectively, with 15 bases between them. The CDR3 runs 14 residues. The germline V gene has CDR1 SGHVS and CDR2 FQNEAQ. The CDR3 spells CASGPTGPSYEQYF. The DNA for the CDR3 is TGTGCCAGCGGCCCGACAGGCCCTTCCTACGAGCAGTACTTC.

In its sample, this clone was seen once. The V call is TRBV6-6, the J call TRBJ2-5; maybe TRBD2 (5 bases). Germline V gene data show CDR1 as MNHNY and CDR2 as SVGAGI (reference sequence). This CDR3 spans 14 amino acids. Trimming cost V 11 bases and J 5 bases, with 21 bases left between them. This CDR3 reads CASLGTQARETQYF. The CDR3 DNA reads TGTGCCTCACTAGGCACTCAAGCACGGGAGACCCAGTACTTC.

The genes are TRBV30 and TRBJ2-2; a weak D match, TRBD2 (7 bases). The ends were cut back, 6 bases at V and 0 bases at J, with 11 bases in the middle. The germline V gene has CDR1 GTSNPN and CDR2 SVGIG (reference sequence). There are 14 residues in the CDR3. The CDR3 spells CACGGGANTGELFF. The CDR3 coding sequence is TGTGCCTGTGGAGGGGGGGCGAACACCGGGGAGCTGTTTTTT.

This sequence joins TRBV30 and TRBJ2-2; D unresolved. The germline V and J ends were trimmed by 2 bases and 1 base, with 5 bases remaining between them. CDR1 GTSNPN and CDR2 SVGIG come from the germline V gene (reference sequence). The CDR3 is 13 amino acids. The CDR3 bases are TGTGCCTGGAGTTTCCGGAACACCGGGGAGCTGTTTTTT. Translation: CAWSFRNTGELFF. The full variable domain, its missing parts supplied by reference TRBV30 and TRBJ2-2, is SQTIHQWPATLVQPVGSPLSLECTVEGTSNPNLYWYRQAAGRGLQLLFYSVGIGQISSEVPQNLSASRPQDRQFILSSKKLLLSDSGFYLCAWSFRNTGELFFGEGSRLTVL.

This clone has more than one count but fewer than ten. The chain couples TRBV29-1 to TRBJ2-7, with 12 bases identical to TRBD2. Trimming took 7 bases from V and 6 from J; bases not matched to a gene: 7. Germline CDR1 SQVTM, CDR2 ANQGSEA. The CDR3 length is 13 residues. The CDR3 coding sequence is TGCAGCGCCGCTAGCGGGAGGGCGGGCGAGCAGTACTTC. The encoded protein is CSAASGRAGEQYF.

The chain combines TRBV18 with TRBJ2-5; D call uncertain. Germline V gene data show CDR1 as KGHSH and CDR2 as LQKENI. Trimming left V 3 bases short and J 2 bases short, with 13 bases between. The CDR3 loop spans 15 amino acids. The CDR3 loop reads CASSPVVTEQETQYF. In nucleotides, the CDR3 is TGTGCCAGCTCACCGGTGGTGACCGAGCAAGAGACCCAGTACTTC.

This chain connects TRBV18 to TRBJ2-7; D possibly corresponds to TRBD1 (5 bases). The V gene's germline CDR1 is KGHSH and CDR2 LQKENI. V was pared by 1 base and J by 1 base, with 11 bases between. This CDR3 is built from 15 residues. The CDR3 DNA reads TGTGCCAGCTCACCACTCCAGGACAAGTCCTACGAGCAGTACTTC. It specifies CASSPLQDKSYEQYF.

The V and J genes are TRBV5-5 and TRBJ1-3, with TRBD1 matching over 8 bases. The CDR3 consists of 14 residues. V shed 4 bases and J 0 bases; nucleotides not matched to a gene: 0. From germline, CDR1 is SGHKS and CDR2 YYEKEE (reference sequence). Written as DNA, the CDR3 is TGTGCCAGCAGCACAGGGGGCTCTGGAAACACCATATATTTT. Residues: CASSTGGSGNTIYF.

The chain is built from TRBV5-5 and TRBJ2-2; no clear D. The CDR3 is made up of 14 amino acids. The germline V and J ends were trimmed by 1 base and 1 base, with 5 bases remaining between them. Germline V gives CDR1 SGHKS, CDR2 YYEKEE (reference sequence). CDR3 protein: CASSLIVNTGELFF. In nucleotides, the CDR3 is TGTGCCAGCAGCTTGATAGTGAACACCGGGGAGCTGTTTTTT.

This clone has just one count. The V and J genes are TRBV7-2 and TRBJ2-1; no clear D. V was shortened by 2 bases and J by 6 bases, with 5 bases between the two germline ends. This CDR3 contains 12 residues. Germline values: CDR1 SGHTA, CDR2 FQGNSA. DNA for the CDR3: TGTGCCAGCAGCTTAAGCACCAATGAGCAGTTCTTC. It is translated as CASSLSTNEQFF.